These T cell receptor beta chains were read from a single sample in a study of Graves' ophthalmopathy and Graves' hyperthyroidism. TCRdb redid the calling of the multiplex PCR reads with MiXCR, one entry per CDR3 protein. Altogether roughly 1.1 million distinct CDR3 sequences are present, less than 45% being singletons, with the ten largest covering 11%. The sample was peripheral blood or thyroid tissue (not recorded which). The receptors derive from an adult man with Graves' hyperthyroidism. Both conserved end residues are part of each CDR3. D genes are given only for firm matches. Size is stated for part of the rows, as once, few or many counts, or as a class when the clone is expanded.

>15|.|.|TRBJ2-3|TRBV24-1
TGTGCCACCAGTGTCACAGGGACTAGCACAGATACGCAGTATTTT
CATSVTGTSTDTQYF
>12|many|.|TRBJ1-1|TRBV10-3
TGTGCCATCAAGGCCGCGAACACTGAAGCTTTCTTT
CAIKAANTEAFF
>14|many|TRBD1|TRBJ2-7|TRBV14
TGTGCCAGCAGCTCCGTTGACAGGGACCACGAGCAGTACTTC
CASSSVDRDHEQYF
>15|many|TRBD2|TRBJ2-5|TRBV5-6
TGTGCCAGCAGCAAACTAGCGGGAGGAATGGAGACCCAGTACTTC
CASSKLAGGMETQYF
>12|.|.|TRBJ1-5|TRBV29-1
TGCAGCGTCGCGTACTCCAATCAGCCCCAGCATTTT
CSVAYSNQPQHF
>12|.|.|TRBJ2-7|TRBV28
TGTGCCAGCAGAGACAGGGCGGGGGAGCAGTACTTC
CASRDRAGEQYF
>12|.|.|TRBJ2-7|TRBV10-3
TGTGCCATGGATAAGGGAGCTGGCGAGCAGTACTTC
CAMDKGAGEQYF
>14|once|.|TRBJ1-5|TRBV20-1
TGCAGTGCGTTGGGACTAGCGGTAAATCAGCCCCAGCATTTT
CSALGLAVNQPQHF
>16|.|.|TRBJ1-2|TRBV20-1
TGCAGTGCTAGAGTGGGGATAGGCAGGGAGCTTTTATTAAACACCTTC
CSARVGIGRELLLNTF
>16|many|TRBD1|TRBJ1-5|TRBV7-2
TGTGCCAGCGCCCCAGGGGGGAGGGGAGGGGGGCAGCCCCAGCATTTT
CASAPGGRGGGQPQHF
>13|once|TRBD1|TRBJ1-1|TRBV28
TGTGCCAGCAGTCCCGCCGCGGGACAGGGCTGGATTTTT
CASSPAAGQGWIF
>15|.|.|TRBJ1-2|TRBV13
TGTGCCAGCAGCTTACTTTCGGGCCCCTCGGGAGGCTACACCTTC
CASSLLSGPSGGYTF
>16|many|.|TRBJ1-5|TRBV20-1
TGCAGTGCTAGAGATCTAGGAGGACTTAGCAATCAGCCCCAGCATTTT
CSARDLGGLSNQPQHF
>14|once|.|TRBJ1-2|TRBV28
TGTGCCAGCAGTTTGGGCCAGGGGCAATGGGGCTACACCTTC
CASSLGQGQWGYTF
>15|.|.|TRBJ2-5|TRBV7-8
TGTGCCAGCAGCCCAGGGGGGACTGCTCAAGAGACCCAGTACTTC
CASSPGGTAQETQYF
>14|many|TRBD1|TRBJ1-4|TRBV12-3/TRBV12-4
TGTGCCAGCATTGGAGACAGGGAGACCGAAAAACTGTTTTTT
CASIGDRETEKLFF
>13|many|.|TRBJ1-2|TRBV9
TGTGCCAGCAGCGTAGGACAGGAATATGGCTACACCTTC
CASSVGQEYGYTF
>16|.|TRBD1|TRBJ2-5|TRBV12-3/TRBV12-4
TGTGCCAGCAGCCACCCACAGGGACAGGGGGAAGAGACCCAGTACTTC
CASSHPQGQGEETQYF
>13|.|.|TRBJ1-5|TRBV25-1
TGTGCCAGCAGTGGGGGGACATCTCAGCCCCAGCATTTT
CASSGGTSQPQHF
>14|many|TRBD2|TRBJ2-1|TRBV7-7
TGTGCCAGCAGCCATAGCGGGGGGGCGGATGAGCAGTTCTTC
CASSHSGGADEQFF
>16|many|TRBD2|TRBJ2-2|TRBV15
TGTGCCACCAGGGGGAAGCGGGGGGCTGGCACCGGGGAGCTGTTTTTT
CATRGKRGAGTGELFF
>14|few|.|TRBJ1-1|TRBV6-5
TGTGCCAGCAGTCCGCCTTTCATGAACACTGAAGCTTTCTTT
CASSPPFMNTEAFF
>14|few|TRBD1|TRBJ2-1|TRBV29-1
TGCAGCGCCGGACAGGGAAGCTCCTACAATGAGCAGTTCTTC
CSAGQGSSYNEQFF
>15|few|TRBD1|TRBJ1-2|TRBV7-9
TGTGCCAGCAGCTTAGAGACAGGGGGGGAGTATGGCTACACCTTC
CASSLETGGEYGYTF
>16|few|.|TRBJ1-2|TRBV5-1
TGCGCCAGCAGCCGTCAAGGGACGGACACTAACTATGGCTACACCTTC
CASSRQGTDTNYGYTF
>17|many|.|TRBJ1-6|TRBV11-2
TGTGCCAGCAGCCCGCAGATTTGGGGGGGGAATAATTCACCCCTCCACTTT
CASSPQIWGGNNSPLHF
>14|many|.|TRBJ1-1|TRBV9
TGTGCCAGCAGCGTCGGTGGGGAGGGCACTGAAGCTTTCTTT
CASSVGGEGTEAFF
>15|many|TRBD1|TRBJ1-1|TRBV2
TGTGCCAGCAGTGTCGGACAGGGACTAAACACTGAAGCTTTCTTT
CASSVGQGLNTEAFF
>13|many|TRBD1|TRBJ1-2|TRBV29-1
TGCAGCGTTGAAGGGGAGGGGGCGCCTGGCTACACCTTC
CSVEGEGAPGYTF
>17|once|TRBD2|TRBJ2-5|TRBV7-9
TGTGCCAGCAGCTCGGGACTAGCGGGAGGCGGAATGGAGACCCAGTACTTC
CASSSGLAGGGMETQYF
>16|few|.|TRBJ1-2|TRBV6-5
TGTGCCAGCAGTATCAGGGAGAATTCCCTCGCTAGGGGCTACACCTTC
CASSIRENSLARGYTF
>14|many|.|TRBJ2-2|TRBV19
TGTGCCAGTGGGCGGTCAGTGAACACCGGGGAGCTGTTTTTT
CASGRSVNTGELFF
>12|many|TRBD1|TRBJ1-4|TRBV20-1
TGCAGTGCCAAACAGGGGGAGGAAAAACTGTTTTTT
CSAKQGEEKLFF
>15|.|.|TRBJ2-7|TRBV12-3/TRBV12-4
TGTGCCAGCAGTTTGAAGGGGCATAAGGGCTACGAGCGGTACTTC
CASSLKGHKGYERYF
>14|.|TRBD1|TRBJ1-3|TRBV7-8
TGTGCCAGCAGCTCAACTCGGACAGGGAGCACCATATATTTT
CASSSTRTGSTIYF
>13|few|TRBD1|TRBJ1-2|TRBV10-2
TGCGCCAGCAGTGAGCCGGACAGGGCAGGCTACACCTTC
CASSEPDRAGYTF
>12|many|.|TRBJ2-7|TRBV7-9
TGTGCCAGCTCGACAGGTAACTACGAGCAGTACTTC
CASSTGNYEQYF
>17|.|TRBD2|TRBJ2-2|TRBV19
TGTGCCAGTAGTATAGGGCTGGGACTAGGGAACACCGGGGAGCTGTTTTTT
CASSIGLGLGNTGELFF
>16|many|.|TRBJ1-6|TRBV5-1
TGCGCCAGCAGCTTGTTGCCGGGGCCGGCGAATTCACCCCTCCACTTT
CASSLLPGPANSPLHF
>16|.|TRBD1|TRBJ2-5|TRBV7-8
TGTGCCAGCAGCCCCCGGGACAGGGGTAGCGGTGAGACCCAGTACTTC
CASSPRDRGSGETQYF
>13|.|.|TRBJ1-2|TRBV10-2
TGCGCCAGCAGTGACGAACAGCCTTGGGGCTACACCTTC
CASSDEQPWGYTF
>15|many|TRBD1|TRBJ1-6|TRBV5-1
TGCGCCAGCAGCTCGCGGACAGGGGATAATTCACCCCTCCACTTT
CASSSRTGDNSPLHF
>15|many|.|TRBJ2-2|TRBV5-6
TGTGCCAGCAGCAGGGACGCCGGGCTCGCCGGGGAGCTGTTTTTT
CASSRDAGLAGELFF
>16|.|TRBD1|TRBJ2-6|TRBV7-2
TGTGCCAGCAGCTCCGGACAGGGTCGTGGGGCCAACGTCCTGACTTTC
CASSSGQGRGANVLTF
>15|.|.|TRBJ1-1|TRBV6-2/TRBV6-3
TGTGCCAGCAGTTACACAGGGACCCTCAACACTGAAGCTTTCTTT
CASSYTGTLNTEAFF
>10|few|.|TRBJ2-7|TRBV20-1
TGCAGTGCTGCGGACTACGAGCAGTACTTC
CSAADYEQYF
>14|.|.|TRBJ2-5|TRBV5-1
TGCGCCAGCAGCTTACTGCTACCCCAAGAGACCCAGTACTTC
CASSLLLPQETQYF
>15|.|.|TRBJ2-2|TRBV12-3/TRBV12-4
TGTGCCAGCAGTTTGTTCGACAGGAACACCGGGGAGCTGTTTTTT
CASSLFDRNTGELFF
>13|many|.|TRBJ1-1|TRBV19
TGTGCCAGTCGTAAGTGGGAGAACACTGAAGCTTTCTTT
CASRKWENTEAFF
>11|.|.|TRBJ1-5|TRBV20-1
TGCAGCTTCAGGGGAAGCCAGCCCCAGCATTTT
CSFRGSQPQHF